The 15 T cell receptor beta chains listed next were all sequenced from one sample in a study of blood T cell repertoires in COVID-19. Method: immunoSEQ multiplex PCR; TCRdb's copy keeps in-frame clones and lacks some. In the table there are some 300,000 clones, roughly 90% of which are singletons. Sequencing was performed on PBMCs or T cells enriched from blood (not recorded which). The origin of the receptors is a woman between 40 and 50 years old who had recovered from COVID-19.

The J gene is TRBJ2-4, the V gene TRBV10-3, with 11 bases identical to TRBD1. Germline lookup yields CDR1 ENHRY and CDR2 SYGVKD. Losses at the gene ends were 0 bases for V and 8 bases for J; bases not matched to a gene: 0. CDR3 length: 14 residues. The chain's CDR3 is CAISESDRGHIQYF. CDR3 nucleotide sequence: TGTGCCATCAGTGAGTCGGACAGGGGGCACATTCAGTACTTC.

This sequence joins TRBV28 and TRBJ2-7, with a tentative D call TRBD1 (6 bases). Trimming cost V 7 bases and J 5 bases, with 15 bases left between them. The CDR3 spans 13 residues. Germline V gene sequence: CDR1 MDHEN, CDR2 SYDVKM. This chain's CDR3 is CASNRGGRDEQYF. CDR3 bases: TGTGCCAGCAACCGAGGGGGACGGGACGAGCAGTACTTC. Based on the CDR3 plus reference TRBV28 and TRBJ2-7, the full variable domain is DVKVTQSSRYLVKRTGEKVFLECVQDMDHENMFWYRQDPGLGLRLIYFSYDVKMKEKGDIPEGYSVSREKKERFSLILESASTNQTSMYLCASNRGGRDEQYFGPGTRLTVT.

The chain combines TRBV7-9 with TRBJ1-4, with 7 positions matching TRBD1. The CDR3 is 14 residues long. With 5 bases clipped from V and 1 base from J, the junction kept 1 base outside the gene matches. The germline V gene has CDR1 SEHNR and CDR2 FQNEAQ (reference sequence). The CDR3 loop reads CASSHRGTNEKLFF. The CDR3 DNA is TGTGCCAGCAGCCACAGGGGAACTAATGAAAAACTGTTTTTT.

The chain joins TRBV4-1 to TRBJ1-4, with 8 bases fitting TRBD1. The germline V gene encodes CDR1 MGHRA and CDR2 YSYEKL. J lost 12 bases, V lost 3 bases, and 15 bases had no gene match. The CDR3 has 16 residues. The CDR3 DNA sequence: TGCGCCAGCAGCCACTTCGGGCAGGGGGCCTCGCAGGAACTGTTTTTT. Translated, it gives CASSHFGQGASQELFF.

This clone was counted at least ten times. The chain couples TRBV15 to TRBJ1-3, with unresolved D. The germline V gene encodes CDR1 LNHNV and CDR2 YYDKDF (reference sequence). Trimming stripped 1 base from V and 2 bases from J, with 6 bases between. The CDR3 runs to 14 residues. The CDR3 DNA is TGTGCCACCAGCAGAGGGCCAGCTGGAAACACCATATATTTT. Amino acid sequence: CATSRGPAGNTIYF.

This chain links TRBV11-1 with TRBJ2-5, with TRBD2 matching over 8 bases. V lost 10 bases to trimming and J lost 4 bases; unmatched junction nucleotides: 8. In germline, CDR1 is SGHAT, CDR2 FQDESV (reference sequence). CDR3 length: 13 residues. The CDR3: CAKAGGPGETQYF. CDR3 nucleotides: TGTGCCAAGGCGGGGGGACCGGGAGAGACCCAGTACTTC.

This sequence joins TRBV2 and TRBJ2-3, with 11 bases aligning to TRBD2. Germline values: CDR1 SNHLY, CDR2 FYNNEI. Trimming at V came to 6 bases and at J to 8 bases, leaving 4 bases not matched to a gene. The CDR3 length is 13 residues. CDR3 coding DNA: TGTGCCAGCAGGACTAGCGGGGTGCTTACGCAGTATTTT. Its translation is CASRTSGVLTQYF.

The V call is TRBV7-4, the J call TRBJ2-7; TRBD1 aligns across 8 bases. From germline, CDR1 is SGHVT and CDR2 SQSDAQ. The CDR3 is made up of 17 amino acids. The ends lost 3 bases at V and 0 bases at J; junction bases unmatched: 10. CDR3 sequence (DNA): TGTGCCAGCAGCTTCTCACCAAGGACAGGGCCCTCCTACGAGCAGTACTTC. Protein product: CASSFSPRTGPSYEQYF.

The chain has TRBV7-3 and TRBJ2-5; 7 bases match TRBD2. This CDR3 is built from 13 residues. V gave up 1 base and J gave up 5 bases; unmatched junction bases: 1. Germline assignment: CDR1 SGHTA and CDR2 FQGTGA. CDR3 nucleotides: TGTGCCAGCAGCTTAAACGGGAGGGAGACCCAGTACTTC. Translation: CASSLNGRETQYF.

This clone was seen once. The CDR3: CASSPRGQSYGYTF. CDR3 DNA: TGCGCCAGCAGCCCAAGGGGACAGTCCTATGGCTACACCTTC. This chain links TRBV4-3 with TRBJ1-2; 7 bases are shared with TRBD1. Germline loops: CDR1 LGHNA, CDR2 YSLEER. J lost 4 bases, V lost 4 bases, and 6 bases had no gene match. This CDR3 is 14 amino acids long.

The chain recombines TRBV11-3 with TRBJ2-3, with D tentatively TRBD2 (6 bases). The V gene lost 5 bases and the J gene lost 3 bases, with 9 bases spanning the gap. Germline loops: CDR1 SGHNT, CDR2 YENEEA. The CDR3 spans 13 residues. CDR3: CASSRLDTDTQYF. The CDR3 region has the DNA TGTGCCAGCAGCCGACTAGATACAGATACGCAGTATTTT.

This chain uses TRBV11-2 with TRBJ2-1; perhaps TRBD2 as D (5 bases). Germline V gene lookup returns CDR1 SGHAT and CDR2 FQNNGV. The CDR3 length is 16 residues. The V end lost 1 base, the J end lost 5 bases, and 15 bases lay between the germline ends. The DNA for the CDR3 is TGTGCCAGCAGCTTAGTCGGGGTCCGCCCCAACAATGAGCAGTTCTTC. Protein product: CASSLVGVRPNNEQFF.

V usage is TRBV5-1 and J usage is TRBJ1-2; maybe TRBD1 (5 bases). The CDR3 totals 14 residues. Germline V lookup: CDR1 SGHRS, CDR2 YFSETQ. V shed 0 bases and J shed 4 bases, with 10 bases lying between them. For the CDR3, the DNA is TGCGCCAGCAGCTTGGAGGGGTTGGGCTATGGCTACACCTTC. It is translated as CASSLEGLGYGYTF.

The chain carries TRBV10-1 and TRBJ2-1; 9 bases are a match to TRBD2. The CDR3 sequence is 14 residues long. V lost 6 bases and J lost 5; bases outside the gene matches: 5. CDR1 WNHNN and CDR2 SYGVQD come from the germline V gene (reference sequence). In nucleotides, the CDR3 is TGCGCCAGCAGGAGAGAGCGGGGGGACAATGAGCAGTTCTTC. Translating it yields CASRRERGDNEQFF.

The rearrangement links TRBV7-2 to TRBJ2-3; TRBD2 aligns across 9 bases. V lost 2 bases and J lost 2; bases outside the gene matches: 2. Germline CDR1 is SGHTA and CDR2 is FQGNSA. The CDR3 runs to 15 residues. Here the CDR3 reads CASSLLAGPTDTQYF. CDR3 DNA: TGTGCCAGCAGCTTACTAGCGGGGCCCACAGATACGCAGTATTTT.